This TCR beta chain was recovered during a study of cytomegalovirus exposure and HLA in healthy donors. A multiplex PCR was run with 60 Vbeta primers and 13 Jbeta primers. Measured with immunoSEQ multiplex PCR; TCRdb has only the in-frame clones, and not every one. The data contain about 250,000 clones, over 70% of them seen just once; the ten biggest clones take up more than 0.3%. Comments on this clone: The antigen is not known.

Study results and caveats: In an earlier analysis, in 540 or so donors, most V segments appeared productive either ~87% or ~30% of the time. In a later analysis, most CMV-associated TCR beta chains appeared HLA-restricted.

The clonotype was recovered from a girl aged 2 to 10 in good health and CMV-seronegative. The sequencing input was PBMCs.

CDR3 DNA sequence: TGCGCCAGCAGCTCCACGACCCTAGCGGGAACCTACGAGCAGTACTTC. Its protein product is CASSSTTLAGTYEQYF. The chain couples TRBV5-1 to TRBJ2-7, with 9 bases that match TRBD2. The germline V gene encodes CDR1 SGHRS and CDR2 YFSETQ. Trimming removed 3 bases from V and 2 bases from J; junction bases left unmatched: 9. The CDR3 length is 16 residues.